The 23 T cell receptor beta chains presented below share a single source sample, sequenced in a study of cytomegalovirus exposure and HLA in healthy donors. In the PCR, 60 Vbeta and 13 Jbeta primers were used. Measured with immunoSEQ multiplex PCR; TCRdb has only the in-frame clones, and not every one. The sample records about 160,000 clones, roughly two thirds being singletons. The sample comprised PBMCs. The origin of the receptors is a young woman in good health and CMV-seropositive.

There are a few counts of this clone. V usage is TRBV7-2 and J usage is TRBJ2-1; possible D gene TRBD1, 5 bases. This CDR3 has 15 amino acids. V gave up 10 bases and J gave up 2 bases, with 18 bases separating them. Germline CDR1 reads SGHTA; CDR2 reads FQGNSA. Written as DNA, the CDR3 is TGTGCCACCTACTCACAGGATCTCCCCTACAATGAGCAGTTCTTC. This translates into CATYSQDLPYNEQFF.

This sequence joins TRBV5-1 and TRBJ1-5, with 9 bases matching TRBD1. Germline V CDR1 and CDR2: SGHRS, YFSETQ. The V segment lost 0 bases and the J segment 2 bases; nucleotides outside the gene matches: 9. There are 18 residues in the CDR3. The CDR3 here is CASSLAGTGFIRNQPQHF. CDR3 coding DNA: TGCGCCAGCAGCTTGGCCGGGACAGGGTTCATACGCAATCAGCCCCAGCATTTT.

This chain connects TRBV30 to TRBJ1-6; possibly TRBD1 for D (6 bases). This CDR3 contains 13 residues. Germline CDR1 is GTSNPN and CDR2 is SVGIG (reference sequence). Trimming took 2 bases from V and 10 from J, leaving 12 bases between them. CDR3 nucleotide sequence: TGTGCCTGGAGTCAGGGGAGCAGCTCACCCCTCCACTTT. Translating it yields CAWSQGSSSPLHF.

This chain links TRBV15 with TRBJ2-5, with 9 bases fitting TRBD2. Germline CDR1 is LNHNV and CDR2 is YYDKDF (reference sequence). V was clipped by 8 bases and J by 2 bases; unmatched bases: 9. The CDR3 spans 15 residues. The CDR3 loop reads CATRIGAGGQETQYF. CDR3 bases: TGTGCCACCCGCATTGGGGCGGGAGGGCAAGAGACCCAGTACTTC.

The chain couples TRBV6-5 to TRBJ1-1, with D possibly TRBD1 on 6 matching bases. V dropped 11 bases and J dropped 0 bases, with 13 bases sitting between them. The germline gives CDR1 MNHEY, CDR2 SVGAGI. The length of the CDR3 is 13 residues. The CDR3 DNA follows: TGTGCCTGCCGGACAGTCATGAACACTGAAGCTTTCTTT. It specifies CACRTVMNTEAFF.

The genes are TRBV27 and TRBJ1-6, with 10 bases lining up with TRBD1. This CDR3 is 14 amino acids long. Germline V CDR1 and CDR2: MNHEY, SMNVEV (reference sequence). The ends lost 3 bases at V and 10 bases at J; junction bases unmatched: 3. The CDR3 sequence: CASSFTDRGSPLHF. DNA for the CDR3: TGTGCCAGCAGTTTTACGGACAGGGGGTCACCCCTCCACTTT.

The table lists this clone with a count of one. The chain carries TRBV28 and TRBJ2-7; TRBD1 matches 7 bases. There are 16 residues in the CDR3. The V segment lost 5 bases and the J segment 3 bases; nucleotides outside the gene matches: 13. Germline V gene data show CDR1 as MDHEN and CDR2 as SYDVKM. The CDR3 bases are TGTGCCAGCAGTCCTCCACCGGGACAGCCCATCTACGAGCAGTACTTC. Protein sequence: CASSPPPGQPIYEQYF.

The J gene is TRBJ2-6, the V gene TRBV6-6; 9 nucleotides match TRBD1. Losses at the gene ends were 7 bases for V and 3 bases for J; bases not matched to a gene: 7. From germline, CDR1 is MNHNY and CDR2 SVGAGI (reference sequence). The CDR3 has 16 residues. Here the CDR3 DNA reads TGTGCCAGCAACGAGGACAGGGGAGTTGGGGCCAACGTCCTGACTTTC. This codes for CASNEDRGVGANVLTF.

A single count supports this clone. The chain carries TRBV7-9 and TRBJ2-7; D gene unclear. The germline V gene encodes CDR1 SEHNR and CDR2 FQNEAQ (reference sequence). The CDR3 length is 11 residues. V lost 5 bases, J lost 3 bases, and 5 bases lay in between. The CDR3 coding sequence is TGTGCCAGCAGCAAGCACTACGAGCAGTACTTC. Protein sequence: CASSKHYEQYF.

In regard to this clone: At one of its ends the junction is not consistent with the germline gene, which may arise from a read error. The rearrangement joins TRBV6-6 to TRBJ2-4; 7 bases align to TRBD1. This CDR3 is 14 amino acids long. The germline V gene has CDR1 MNHNY and CDR2 SVGAGI (reference sequence). The CDR3: CASSYSLGGVFWCF. In nucleotides, the CDR3 is TGTGCCAGCAGTTACTCGCTAGGGGGCGTTTTTTGGTGTTTC.

In DNA form, the CDR3 reads TGCGCCAGCAGCTCGGAGGGCTCCTACACCTACGAGCAGTACTTC. Translation gives CASSSEGSYTYEQYF. The chain has TRBV5-1 and TRBJ2-7; tentatively, D is TRBD2 (6 bases). The V and J ends lost 3 bases and 2 bases respectively, with 15 bases between them. From germline, CDR1 is SGHRS and CDR2 YFSETQ. The CDR3 runs to 15 residues.

The chain employs TRBV25-1 and TRBJ2-1; 10 bases are shared with TRBD1. The germline V gene has CDR1 MGHDK and CDR2 SYGVNS. CDR3 length: 14 amino acids. With V trimmed by 6 bases and J by 6 bases, 5 bases remained unmatched. The CDR3 loop is CASRDRGTSNEQFF. The CDR3, as DNA: TGTGCCAGCAGGGACAGGGGGACAAGCAATGAGCAGTTCTTC.

The chain joins TRBV19 to TRBJ1-2, with 8 bases fitting TRBD1. CDR1 and CDR2 (germline): LNHDA, SQIVND (reference sequence). J lost 1 base, V lost 6 bases, and 4 bases had no gene match. The CDR3 is 14 amino acids. CDR3 DNA: TGTGCCAGTAGGAGACAGGGGATTAACTATGGCTACACCTTC. Its translation is CASRRQGINYGYTF.

This clone showed up just a few times. V gene TRBV19 combines with J gene TRBJ1-2, with D possibly being TRBD1 (6 bases). The V end was cut by 7 bases, the J end by 7 bases, with 13 bases between. CDR1 LNHDA and CDR2 SQIVND come from the germline V gene (reference sequence). The CDR3 has 12 amino acids. This CDR3 is CASTDRPGGYTF. CDR3 bases: TGTGCCAGTACCGACAGGCCTGGTGGCTACACCTTC.

This clone was recorded only once. The chain uses TRBV5-1 and TRBJ2-1; the D gene is possibly TRBD2 (5 bases). Germline loops: CDR1 SGHRS, CDR2 YFSETQ. V lost 4 bases, J lost 7 bases, and 15 bases lay in between. The length of the CDR3 is 14 residues. The CDR3 here is CASSPGGSENEQFF. Here the CDR3 DNA reads TGCGCCAGCAGCCCGGGTGGGAGCGAAAATGAGCAGTTCTTC.

The chain links TRBV21-1 to TRBJ1-1; the D call TRBD1 from the table was never checked on the DNA. TRBV21-1 is flagged as a pseudogene. CDR3 length equals 14 residues. CDR3 DNA sequence: TGTGCCAGCAGCAAAGTTTCGGGACACAAGAAAGCTTTCTTT. This translates into CASSKVSGHKKAFF.

The rearrangement links TRBV6-4 to TRBJ2-2; weak D call: TRBD2 (5 bases). Looked up from germline, CDR1 is MRHNA and CDR2 is SNTAGT. Trimming left V 3 bases short and J 3 bases short, with 8 bases between. The CDR3 is 14 residues long. CDR3 DNA sequence: TGTGCCAGCAGTGAAGGGAGTGACACCGGGGAGCTGTTTTTT. This codes for CASSEGSDTGELFF.

CDR3 sequence: CASSFDWELNSPLHF. Here the CDR3 DNA reads TGTGCCAGCAGCTTTGATTGGGAGTTAAATTCACCCCTCCACTTT. The V gene is TRBV7-8, the J gene TRBJ1-6; D is uncertain. Germline CDR1 SGHVS, CDR2 FQNEAQ. V was shortened by 3 bases and J by 7 bases, with 13 bases between the two germline ends. This CDR3 comprises 15 residues.

The chain has TRBV18 and TRBJ2-4; 7 bases fit TRBD1. Germline V gene data show CDR1 as KGHSH and CDR2 as LQKENI. V lost 3 bases to trimming and J lost 0 bases; unmatched junction nucleotides: 14. This CDR3 has 19 amino acids. The DNA for the CDR3 is TGTGCCAGCTCACCCCGTCGGGACAGTACTTCCCTAGCCAAAAACATTCAGTACTTC. The encoded protein is CASSPRRDSTSLAKNIQYF.

With regard to this clone: The sample carries other DNA sequences with the same CDR3. This sequence joins TRBV29-1 and TRBJ1-2; D might be TRBD1 (5 bases). Per germline, CDR1 SQVTM and CDR2 ANQGSEA. The CDR3 has 12 amino acids. With 0 bases removed from V and 4 bases from J, the gap between germline ends came to 6 bases. The CDR3 loop reads CSVEDDSYGYTF. CDR3 nucleotides: TGCAGCGTTGAAGATGACAGCTATGGCTACACCTTC. Drawing the rest from reference TRBV29-1 and TRBJ1-2, the complete variable domain is SAVISQKPSRDICQRGTSLTIQCQVDSQVTMMFWYRQQPGQSLTLIATANQGSEATYESGFVIDKFPISRPNLTFSTLTVSNMSPEDSSIYLCSVEDDSYGYTFGSGTRLTVV.

Here the CDR3 reads CASSEQQGTYGYTF. CDR3 nucleotide sequence: TGTGCCAGCAGTGAACAACAGGGGACTTATGGCTACACCTTC. The V and J genes are TRBV2 and TRBJ1-2; the match to TRBD1 covers 7 bases. Germline values: CDR1 SNHLY, CDR2 FYNNEI. The CDR3 has 14 amino acids. Trimming took 2 bases from V and 5 from J; bases not matched to a gene: 5. The full variable domain, completed using reference TRBV2 and TRBJ1-2, is EPEVTQTPSHQVTQMGQEVILRCVPISNHLYFYWYRQILGQKVEFLVSFYNNEISEKSEIFDDQFSVERPDGSNFTLKIRSTKLEDSAMYFCASSEQQGTYGYTFGSGTRLTVV.

The chain carries TRBV9 and TRBJ1-3, with 7 bases identical to TRBD1. This CDR3 is 15 amino acids long. Germline assignment: CDR1 SGDLS and CDR2 YYNGEE. V trimming: 3 bases; J trimming: 1 base; junction bases outside the gene matches: 4. CDR3 sequence reads: CASSDGQESGNTIYF. As DNA, the CDR3 is TGTGCCAGCAGCGACGGACAGGAGTCTGGAAACACCATATATTTT. Complete variable domain (other parts from reference TRBV9 and TRBJ1-3): DSGVTQTPKHLITATGQRVTLRCSPRSGDLSVYWYQQSLDQGLQFLIQYYNGEERAKGNILERFSAQQFPDLHSELNLSSLELGDSALYFCASSDGQESGNTIYFGEGSWLTVV.

The genes are TRBV6-5 and TRBJ1-1; the match to TRBD1 covers 7 bases. CDR1 MNHEY and CDR2 SVGAGI come from the germline V gene. This CDR3 has 13 residues. V was clipped by 6 bases and J by 8 bases; unmatched bases: 9. CDR3 loop: CASRDYAGQEAFF. CDR3 DNA: TGTGCCAGCAGGGACTATGCGGGACAGGAAGCTTTCTTT.